This T cell receptor (beta chain) comes out of a study of blood T cells in healthy people across ages. This clonotype was seen only once. Its antigen is as yet unknown. Germline CDR1 is SGHDN and CDR2 is FVKESK. CDR3 length: 16 residues. V was clipped by 0 bases and J by 8 bases; unmatched bases: 5. The study, taken as a whole, reports: Both higher diversity and more naive CD4+ cells marked long-lived donors when set against aged donors.

It was with a sample-barcoded 5' primer and a J-beta primer mix that a second PCR of about 7 to 12 cycles was run. Every cDNA was tagged by a template-switch adaptor with 12 random nucleotides. Using its own MiXCR run on the 5' RACE reads, TCRdb lists one record per CDR3 protein. Seen here are over 700,000 distinct CDR3 sequences, approximately 53% observed once, and the top ten hold under 50%. PBMCs were isolated at a quantity of at least 6 million per sample. Extracted total RNA amounted to at least 5.5 micrograms for each sample. The chain has TRBV14 and TRBJ1-4, with 11 bases that match TRBD1. The clonotype comes from a man at least 80 years old in good health. Sequencing was performed on blood. The CDR3 nucleotides read TGTGCCAGCAGCCAAGAGAGGACAGGGGGCTACGAAAAACTGTTTTTT. Residues: CASSQERTGGYEKLFF.